This T cell receptor (beta chain) was sequenced during a study of control samples from healthy donors and cancer patients. This CDR3 spans 13 amino acids. Trimming stripped 0 bases from V and 4 bases from J, with 7 bases between. Germline-derived CDR1 and CDR2 are LGHDT and YNNKEL (reference sequence). Measured with immunoSEQ multiplex PCR; TCRdb has only the in-frame clones, and not every one. This table holds roughly 100,000 clones, under 95% found once. The specimen sequenced was blood. The clonotype was recovered from a woman younger than 30 in good health. J is TRBJ2-7 and V is TRBV3-1 (or the pseudogene TRBV3-2); D is ambiguous. The CDR3 protein is CASSQDGQYEQYF. DNA of the CDR3: TGTGCCAGCAGCCAAGATGGTCAGTACGAGCAGTACTTC.